The 29 T cell receptor beta chains below were found in one sample sequenced in a study of spatial heterogeneity in lung cancer. TCRdb re-called the 5' RACE reads with MiXCR, one entry per CDR3 protein. This sample has fewer than 40,000 distinct CDR3 sequences, with around 7.5% found just once. Time point noted: sample taken at primary tumor resection. The specimen was PBMCs, collected at surgery. These receptors came from a male donor with early-stage non-small cell lung cancer.

This clonotype was detected only a few times. The chain carries TRBV6-2 or TRBV6-3 and TRBJ1-5, with a tentative D call TRBD1 (5 bases). Germline loops: CDR1 MNHEY, CDR2 SVGEGT. The V end lost 8 bases, the J end lost 9 bases, and 14 bases lay between the germline ends. The length of the CDR3 is 12 residues. CDR3 bases: TGTGCCAGCCCTAAGGCGGGGCGGCCCCAGCATTTT. This encodes CASPKAGRPQHF.

There are a few counts of this clonotype. The gene calls are TRBV6-5 and TRBJ1-4; D perhaps matches TRBD1 (6 bases). The germline V gene has CDR1 MNHEY and CDR2 SVGAGI. The CDR3 extends over 14 amino acids. Trimming took 3 bases from V and 8 from J, leaving 13 bases between them. The CDR3: CASSYLGAGEKLFF. CDR3 in DNA: TGTGCCAGCAGTTATTTGGGGGCGGGGGAAAAACTGTTTTTT.

This clonotype was recorded a few times. J is TRBJ2-7 and V is TRBV5-5; 7 nucleotides match TRBD2. CDR3 length: 22 amino acids. The J segment lost 2 bases and the V segment lost 8 bases, leaving 34 bases of the junction unmatched. Germline assignment: CDR1 SGHKS and CDR2 YYEKEE (reference sequence). This CDR3 reads CARAACQPIALAAGGWAYEQYV. CDR3 bases: TGTGCCAGGGCAGCTTGTCAGCCCATAGCCCTAGCGGCCGGGGGATGGGCCTACGAGCAGTACGTC.

In its sample, this clonotype was seen a few times. V usage is TRBV20-1 and J usage is TRBJ2-2; 9 bases line up with TRBD1. V shed 5 bases and J 5 bases; nucleotides not matched to a gene: 3. Looked up from germline, CDR1 is DFQATT and CDR2 is SNEGSKA (reference sequence). This CDR3 region has 13 residues. The CDR3 spells CSAPGQGTGELFF. CDR3 nucleotides: TGCAGTGCTCCCGGACAGGGGACCGGGGAGCTGTTTTTT.

A few counts support this clonotype. CDR3 protein: CASSKQGREAFF. The CDR3 DNA follows: TGTGCCAGCAGCAAACAGGGGAGGGAAGCTTTCTTT. The rearrangement uses TRBV9 and TRBJ1-1, with 7 bases matching TRBD1. Germline-derived CDR1 and CDR2 are SGDLS and YYNGEE. The trim removed 4 bases at V and 8 bases at J, leaving 5 bases unmatched. The CDR3 is 12 residues long.

This clonotype was seen at least ten times. This sequence joins TRBV7-2 and TRBJ2-5, with 7 positions matching TRBD2. This CDR3 is 14 amino acids long. J gave up 5 bases and V 1 base, and 4 bases lay outside the gene matches. CDR1 is SGHTA, CDR2 FQGNSA, per germline. This CDR3 reads CASSLDGGGETQYF. For the CDR3, the DNA is TGTGCCAGCAGCTTAGATGGCGGGGGTGAGACCCAGTACTTC. The variable domain in full, with the rest retrieved from reference TRBV7-2 and TRBJ2-5, is GAGVSQSPSNKVTEKGKDVELRCDPISGHTALYWYRQSLGQGLEFLIYFQGNSAPDKSGLPSDRFSAERTGGSVSTLTIQRTQQEDSAVYLCASSLDGGGETQYFGPGTRLLVL.

This clonotype was counted many times. The chain couples TRBV12-3 or TRBV12-4 to TRBJ1-1, with a tentative D call TRBD1 (6 bases). CDR3 length: 13 amino acids. V lost 4 bases and J lost 1, with 7 bases in between. CDR3 in amino acids: CASSSQGNTEAFF. The CDR3 nucleotides read TGTGCCAGCAGTTCACAGGGGAACACTGAAGCTTTCTTT.

The rearrangement uses TRBV6-5 and TRBJ1-5, with unresolved D. V shed 6 bases and J shed 0 bases, with 15 bases lying between them. Germline-derived CDR1 and CDR2 are MNHEY and SVGAGI. The CDR3 is made up of 16 amino acids. The CDR3, as DNA: TGTGCCAGCAGACGACGGGCGACCTATAGCAATCAGCCCCAGCATTTT. This sequence encodes CASRRRATYSNQPQHF.

This clonotype was observed at least ten times. This sequence joins TRBV3-1 and TRBJ2-3; 8 bases map to TRBD2. The length of the CDR3 is 17 residues. Germline loops: CDR1 LGHDT, CDR2 YNNKEL (reference sequence). V lost 0 bases and J lost 1; bases outside the gene matches: 6. This CDR3 is CASSQDFGGAGTDTQYF. CDR3 bases: TGTGCCAGCAGCCAAGATTTCGGGGGGGCCGGCACAGATACGCAGTATTTT.

V usage is TRBV18 and J usage is TRBJ2-1; the match to TRBD2 covers 9 bases. With 8 bases clipped from V and 0 bases from J, the junction kept 5 bases outside the gene matches. The length of the CDR3 is 15 residues. Looked up from germline, CDR1 is KGHSH and CDR2 is LQKENI. The DNA of the CDR3 is TGTGCCAGCGCGGGAGGGGCAAGCTCCTACAATGAGCAGTTCTTC. Its protein product is CASAGGASSYNEQFF.

There are many counts of this clonotype. V and J are TRBV29-1 and TRBJ2-1; TRBD1 is a possible D gene (5 bases). CDR1 is SQVTM and CDR2 is ANQGSEA in the germline V gene. CDR3 length: 11 residues. Trimming removed 3 bases from V and 8 bases from J, with 8 bases in between. The CDR3 region is CSVDWGYEQFF. In nucleotides, the CDR3 is TGCAGCGTTGATTGGGGCTATGAGCAGTTCTTC.

At least ten counts were recorded for this clonotype. The chain joins TRBV29-1 to TRBJ2-1; 9 bases agree with TRBD2. Per germline, CDR1 SQVTM and CDR2 ANQGSEA. The trim removed 7 bases at V and 5 bases at J, leaving 9 bases unmatched. The length of the CDR3 is 14 residues. The CDR3 loop reads CSGDTSGLNNEQFF. The CDR3 DNA is TGCAGCGGTGACACTAGCGGGCTCAACAATGAGCAGTTCTTC.

This clonotype showed up just a few times. This sequence joins TRBV5-1 and TRBJ2-5, with D perhaps matching TRBD1 or TRBD2 (5 bases each). This CDR3 region has 14 residues. The V end lost 0 bases, the J end lost 1 base, and 7 bases lay between the germline ends. Germline V gene data show CDR1 as SGHRS and CDR2 as YFSETQ. In nucleotides, the CDR3 is TGCGCCAGCAGCTTGGGAGGGGCCCAAGAGACCCAGTACTTC. Residues: CASSLGGAQETQYF.

The chain employs TRBV7-9 and TRBJ2-5, with D uncertain. Per germline, CDR1 SEHNR and CDR2 FQNEAQ (reference sequence). The ends were cut back, 3 bases at V and 2 bases at J, with 7 bases in the middle. This CDR3 comprises 13 residues. The CDR3 coding sequence is TGTGCCAGCAGCTTTTCATTGCAAGAGACCCAGTACTTC. Its protein product is CASSFSLQETQYF. Using reference TRBV7-9 and TRBJ2-5 for the parts outside the CDR3, the full variable domain is DTGVSQNPRHKITKRGQNVTFRCDPISEHNRLYWYRQTLGQGPEFLTYFQNEAQLEKSRLLSDRFSAERPKGSFSTLEIQRTEQGDSAMYLCASSFSLQETQYFGPGTRLLVL.

J is TRBJ2-3 and V is TRBV5-1; 13 positions agree with TRBD2. V lost 9 bases, J lost 2 bases, and 6 bases stayed unmatched. This CDR3 has 15 residues. Per germline, CDR1 SGHRS and CDR2 YFSETQ. CDR3 in amino acids: CATKGTSGATDTQYF. CDR3 sequence (DNA): TGCGCCACCAAAGGGACTAGCGGGGCCACAGATACGCAGTATTTT.

The chain recombines TRBV27 with TRBJ2-5; D is ambiguous. CDR3 length: 13 amino acids. Germline loops: CDR1 MNHEY, CDR2 SMNVEV (reference sequence). The V end was cut by 3 bases, the J end by 1 base, with 6 bases between. The CDR3 DNA sequence: TGTGCCAGCAGTTTTCGTTTCCAAGAGACCCAGTACTTC. It specifies CASSFRFQETQYF.

CDR3 DNA: TGTGCCAGCAGCGCCCGAGGGGGCGGGAGTCTGATTTACCCAGCCAAAAACATTCAGTACTTC. Encoded protein: CASSARGGGSLIYPAKNIQYF. The rearrangement links TRBV12-3 or TRBV12-4 to TRBJ2-4, with D possibly being TRBD1 or TRBD2 (7 bases each). The CDR3 has 21 residues. The V gene lost 6 bases and the J gene lost 0 bases, with 30 bases spanning the gap.

The chain couples TRBV18 to TRBJ1-6; the D is unclear. The germline CDR1 and CDR2 sequences are KGHSH and LQKENI. V dropped 2 bases and J dropped 5 bases, with 10 bases sitting between them. This CDR3 is built from 15 residues. This chain's CDR3 is CASSPATSHNSPLHF. CDR3 bases: TGTGCCAGCTCACCAGCGACTTCACATAATTCACCCCTCCACTTT.

This clonotype showed up just a few times. The chain carries TRBV7-9 and TRBJ1-1; a weak D match, TRBD1 (6 bases). Germline values: CDR1 SEHNR, CDR2 FQNEAQ (reference sequence). V was trimmed by 2 bases and J by 5 bases, leaving 15 bases between them. The CDR3 covers 15 residues. CDR3 amino acids: CASSLLEGGRTEAFF. The CDR3 region has the DNA TGTGCCAGCAGCTTATTAGAGGGGGGAAGAACTGAAGCTTTCTTT.

At least ten counts were recorded for this clonotype. The chain has TRBV12-3 or TRBV12-4 and TRBJ1-2; D is uncertain. The CDR3 has 12 amino acids. V was clipped by 5 bases and J by 2 bases, with 6 bases between them. The CDR3 region is CASSAENYGYTF. The DNA of the CDR3 is TGTGCCAGCAGTGCCGAGAACTATGGCTACACCTTC.

The chain couples TRBV5-1 to TRBJ2-2; D remains ambiguous. The CDR3 spans 14 residues. Germline V gene lookup returns CDR1 SGHRS and CDR2 YFSETQ. V was trimmed by 2 bases and J by 2 bases, leaving 7 bases between them. Written as DNA, the CDR3 is TGCGCCAGCAGCTTAGGCGGTAACACCGGGGAGCTGTTTTTT. This sequence encodes CASSLGGNTGELFF.

The rearrangement uses TRBV27 and TRBJ1-5, with TRBD1 as a possible D gene (5 bases). Germline V CDR1 and CDR2: MNHEY, SMNVEV (reference sequence). The CDR3 has 16 amino acids. V lost 0 bases and J 3 bases, leaving 12 bases between the germline ends. CDR3 coding DNA: TGTGCCAGCAGTTTATCGGGACTACCTCTCAATCAGCCCCAGCATTTT. Its translation: CASSLSGLPLNQPQHF.

There are many counts of this clonotype. The CDR3: CASSEALGATDTQYF. DNA of the CDR3: TGTGCCAGCAGTGAAGCGCTAGGGGCCACAGATACGCAGTATTTT. This chain joins TRBV2 and TRBJ2-3; maybe TRBD1 (5 bases). This CDR3 has 15 residues. The germline CDR1 and CDR2 sequences are SNHLY and FYNNEI. Deletions cut 0 bases from V and 2 bases from J, with 9 bases between.

This rearrangement joins TRBV6-1 to TRBJ2-7; 7 nucleotides line up with TRBD1. The V gene's germline CDR1 is MNHNS and CDR2 SASEGT. Trimming took 6 bases from V and 3 from J; bases not matched to a gene: 5. The CDR3 spans 13 residues. The CDR3 bases are TGTGCCAGCAGAGAGGGACAGATCTACGAGCAGTACTTC. It yields the protein CASREGQIYEQYF.

Regarding this clonotype: No conserved phenylalanine or tryptophan ends this CDR3, so it is likely a read error. J is TRBJ1-1 and V is TRBV3-1; 10 bases map to TRBD1. Per germline, CDR1 LGHDT and CDR2 YNNKEL (reference sequence). The CDR3 sequence is 15 residues long. V shed 0 bases, J shed 3 bases, and the junction held 1 base outside the gene matches. This chain's CDR3 is CASSQDGTGDTEAFL. The CDR3, as DNA: TGTGCCAGCAGCCAAGACGGGACAGGGGACACTGAAGCTTTCCTT.

The CDR3 loop reads CASSPTSGGLDTQYF. DNA of the CDR3: TGTGCCAGCTCACCAACGTCAGGGGGTTTAGATACGCAGTATTTT. The chain couples TRBV18 to TRBJ2-3, with 7 bases lining up with TRBD1. The CDR3 length is 15 residues. After removal of 2 bases from V and 5 bases from J, the junction contained 7 bases not matched to a gene. Germline V gene lookup returns CDR1 KGHSH and CDR2 LQKENI.

This chain joins TRBV3-1 and TRBJ1-1, with unresolved D. The CDR3 is 13 residues long. V shed 4 bases and J shed 4 bases, with 10 bases lying between them. Germline V CDR1 and CDR2: LGHDT, YNNKEL (reference sequence). The CDR3 protein is CASSPPEGTEAFF. For the CDR3, the DNA is TGTGCCAGCAGCCCGCCGGAGGGCACTGAAGCTTTCTTT.

There are a few counts of this clonotype. The chain has TRBV5-5 and TRBJ2-5; 8 bases match TRBD1. The trim removed 5 bases at V and 5 bases at J, leaving 8 bases unmatched. The CDR3 is 14 residues long. Per the germline V gene, CDR1 is SGHKS and CDR2 is YYEKEE (reference sequence). The chain's CDR3 is CASSYTGGQETQYF. The CDR3 DNA is TGTGCCAGCAGTTATACAGGGGGACAGGAGACCCAGTACTTC.

The chain combines TRBV7-6 with TRBJ2-1, with D possibly called TRBD1 or TRBD2 (5 bases each). The V and J ends lost 1 base and 5 bases respectively, with 9 bases between them. There are 14 residues in the CDR3. Germline-derived CDR1 and CDR2 are SGHVS and FNYEAQ. CDR3 residues: CASSLVGENNEQFF. The CDR3 nucleotides read TGTGCCAGCAGCTTAGTAGGGGAGAACAATGAGCAGTTCTTC.